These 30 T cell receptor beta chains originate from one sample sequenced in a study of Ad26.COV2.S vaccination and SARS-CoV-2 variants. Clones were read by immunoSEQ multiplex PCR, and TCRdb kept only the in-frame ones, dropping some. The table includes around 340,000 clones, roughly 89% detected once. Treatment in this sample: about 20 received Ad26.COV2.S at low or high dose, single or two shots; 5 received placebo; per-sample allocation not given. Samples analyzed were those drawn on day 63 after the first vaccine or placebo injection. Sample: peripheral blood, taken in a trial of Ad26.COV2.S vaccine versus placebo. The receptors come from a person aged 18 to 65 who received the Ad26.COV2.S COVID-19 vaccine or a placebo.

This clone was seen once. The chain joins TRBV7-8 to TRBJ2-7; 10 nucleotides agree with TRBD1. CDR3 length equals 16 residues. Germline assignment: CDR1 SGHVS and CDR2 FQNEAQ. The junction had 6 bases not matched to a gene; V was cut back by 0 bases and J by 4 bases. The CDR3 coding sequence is TGTGCCAGCAGCTTAGCGGGACAGGGGCCCCCTTACGAGCAGTACTTC. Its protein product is CASSLAGQGPPYEQYF.

Here the CDR3 DNA reads TGTGCCAGCAGCTTAGTGGGTAGCGGAGACTACGAGCAGTACTTC. Its protein product is CASSLVGSGDYEQYF. This rearrangement joins TRBV7-9 to TRBJ2-7; maybe TRBD2 (6 bases). Germline V lookup: CDR1 SEHNR, CDR2 FQNEAQ (reference sequence). The V end was cut by 1 base, the J end by 3 bases, with 13 bases between. This CDR3 is built from 15 residues.

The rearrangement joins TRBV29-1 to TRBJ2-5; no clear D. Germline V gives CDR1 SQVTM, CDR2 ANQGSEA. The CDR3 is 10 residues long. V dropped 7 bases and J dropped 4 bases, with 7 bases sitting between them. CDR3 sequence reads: CSAKTETQYF. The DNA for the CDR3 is TGCAGCGCCAAAACAGAGACCCAGTACTTC.

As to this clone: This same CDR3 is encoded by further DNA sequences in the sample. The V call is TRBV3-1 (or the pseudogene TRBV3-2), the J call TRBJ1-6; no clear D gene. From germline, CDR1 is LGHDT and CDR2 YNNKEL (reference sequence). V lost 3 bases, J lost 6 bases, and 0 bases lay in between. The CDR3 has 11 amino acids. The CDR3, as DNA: TGTGCCAGCAGCCATAATTCACCCCTCCACTTT. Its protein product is CASSHNSPLHF.

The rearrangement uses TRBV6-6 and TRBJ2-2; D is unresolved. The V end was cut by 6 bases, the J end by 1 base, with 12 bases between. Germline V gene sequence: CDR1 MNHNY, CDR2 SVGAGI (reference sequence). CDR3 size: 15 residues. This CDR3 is CASSFEPQNTGELFF. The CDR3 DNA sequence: TGTGCCAGCAGCTTTGAGCCTCAGAACACCGGGGAGCTGTTTTTT.

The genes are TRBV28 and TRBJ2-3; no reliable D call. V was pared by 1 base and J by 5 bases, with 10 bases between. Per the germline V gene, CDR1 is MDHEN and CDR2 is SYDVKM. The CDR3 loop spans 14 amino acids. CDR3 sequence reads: CASSLLPRVDTQYF. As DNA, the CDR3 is TGTGCCAGCAGTTTATTGCCCCGTGTAGATACGCAGTATTTT.

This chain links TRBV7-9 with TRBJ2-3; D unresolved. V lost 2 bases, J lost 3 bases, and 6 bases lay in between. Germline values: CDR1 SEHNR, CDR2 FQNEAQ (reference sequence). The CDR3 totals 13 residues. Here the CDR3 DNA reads TGTGCCAGCAGCTTAACGCAAACAGATACGCAGTATTTT. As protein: CASSLTQTDTQYF.

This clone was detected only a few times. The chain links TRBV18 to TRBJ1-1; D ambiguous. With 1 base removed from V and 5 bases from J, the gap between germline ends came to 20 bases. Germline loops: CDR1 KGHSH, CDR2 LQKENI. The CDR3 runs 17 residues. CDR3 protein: CASSPLGFLSGGTEAFF. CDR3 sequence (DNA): TGTGCCAGCTCACCACTTGGTTTTCTATCGGGAGGGACTGAAGCTTTCTTT.

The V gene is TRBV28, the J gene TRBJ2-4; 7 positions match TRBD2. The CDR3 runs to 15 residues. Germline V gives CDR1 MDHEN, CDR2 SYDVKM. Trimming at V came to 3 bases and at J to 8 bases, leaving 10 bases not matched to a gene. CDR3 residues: CASSLGGSLVDIQYF. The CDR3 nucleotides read TGTGCCAGCAGTTTGGGGGGGAGTTTGGTGGACATTCAGTACTTC. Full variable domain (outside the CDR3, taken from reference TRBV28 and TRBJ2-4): DVKVTQSSRYLVKRTGEKVFLECVQDMDHENMFWYRQDPGLGLRLIYFSYDVKMKEKGDIPEGYSVSREKKERFSLILESASTNQTSMYLCASSLGGSLVDIQYFGAGTRLSVL.

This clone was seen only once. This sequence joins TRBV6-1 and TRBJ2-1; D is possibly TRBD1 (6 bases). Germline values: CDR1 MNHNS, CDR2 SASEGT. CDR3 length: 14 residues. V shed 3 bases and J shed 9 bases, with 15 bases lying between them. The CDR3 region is CASSDARGAPEQFF. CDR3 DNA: TGTGCCAGCAGTGATGCCAGGGGCGCACCTGAGCAGTTCTTC.

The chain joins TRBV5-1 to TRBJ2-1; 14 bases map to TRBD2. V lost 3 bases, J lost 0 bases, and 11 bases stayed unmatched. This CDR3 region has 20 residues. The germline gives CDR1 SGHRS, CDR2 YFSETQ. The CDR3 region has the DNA TGCGCCAGCAGCTCCCTGACTAGCGGGAGGGGTGAGAGCTCCTACAATGAGCAGTTCTTC. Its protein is CASSSLTSGRGESSYNEQFF.

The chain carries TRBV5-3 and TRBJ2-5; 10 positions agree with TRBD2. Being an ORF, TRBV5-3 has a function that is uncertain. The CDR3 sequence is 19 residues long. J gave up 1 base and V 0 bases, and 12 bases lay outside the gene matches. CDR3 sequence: CARSLELAGASWVQETQYF. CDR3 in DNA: TGTGCCAGAAGCTTGGAGCTAGCGGGGGCCTCGTGGGTCCAAGAGACCCAGTACTTC.

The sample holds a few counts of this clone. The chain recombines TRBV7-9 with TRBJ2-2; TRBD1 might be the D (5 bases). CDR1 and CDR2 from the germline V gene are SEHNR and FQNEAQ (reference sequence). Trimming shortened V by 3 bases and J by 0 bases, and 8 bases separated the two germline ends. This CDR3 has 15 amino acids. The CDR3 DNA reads TGTGCCAGCAGCTTTGGGGCAGCGAACACCGGGGAGCTGTTTTTT. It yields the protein CASSFGAANTGELFF.

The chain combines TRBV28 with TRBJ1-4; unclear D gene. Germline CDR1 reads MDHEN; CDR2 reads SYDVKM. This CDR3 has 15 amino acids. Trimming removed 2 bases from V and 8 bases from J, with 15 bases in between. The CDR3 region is CASSLPLAQTEKLFF. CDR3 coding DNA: TGTGCCAGCAGTTTACCCCTTGCACAAACCGAAAAACTGTTTTTT.

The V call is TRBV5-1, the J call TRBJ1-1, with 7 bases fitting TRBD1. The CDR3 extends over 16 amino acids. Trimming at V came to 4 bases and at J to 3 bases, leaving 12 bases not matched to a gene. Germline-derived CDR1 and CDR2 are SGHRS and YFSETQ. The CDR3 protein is CASSLASGGADTEAFF. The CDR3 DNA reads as TGCGCCAGCAGCCTAGCCTCAGGGGGTGCGGACACTGAAGCTTTCTTT.

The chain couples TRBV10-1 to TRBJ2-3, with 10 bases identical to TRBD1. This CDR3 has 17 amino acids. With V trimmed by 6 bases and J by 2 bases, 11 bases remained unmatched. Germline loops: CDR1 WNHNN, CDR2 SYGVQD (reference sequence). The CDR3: CASSPFSGTGVTDTQYF. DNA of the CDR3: TGCGCCAGCAGCCCATTTTCCGGGACAGGGGTCACAGATACGCAGTATTTT.

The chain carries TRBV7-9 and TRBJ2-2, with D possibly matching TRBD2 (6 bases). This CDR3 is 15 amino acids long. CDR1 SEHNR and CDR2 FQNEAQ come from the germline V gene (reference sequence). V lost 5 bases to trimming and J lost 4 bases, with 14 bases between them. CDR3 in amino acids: CASSPPTSGTGELFF. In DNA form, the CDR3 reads TGTGCCAGCAGCCCGCCGACTAGTGGCACCGGGGAGCTGTTTTTT. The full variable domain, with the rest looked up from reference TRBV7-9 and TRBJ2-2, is DTGVSQNPRHKITKRGQNVTFRCDPISEHNRLYWYRQTLGQGPEFLTYFQNEAQLEKSRLLSDRFSAERPKGSFSTLEIQRTEQGDSAMYLCASSPPTSGTGELFFGEGSRLTVL.

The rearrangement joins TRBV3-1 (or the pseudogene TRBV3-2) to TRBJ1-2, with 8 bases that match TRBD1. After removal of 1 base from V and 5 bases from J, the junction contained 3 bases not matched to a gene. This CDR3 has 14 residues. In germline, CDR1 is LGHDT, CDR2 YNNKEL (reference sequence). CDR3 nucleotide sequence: TGTGCCAGCAGCCAAGGCAGGGGGCAGTATGGCTACACCTTC. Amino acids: CASSQGRGQYGYTF.

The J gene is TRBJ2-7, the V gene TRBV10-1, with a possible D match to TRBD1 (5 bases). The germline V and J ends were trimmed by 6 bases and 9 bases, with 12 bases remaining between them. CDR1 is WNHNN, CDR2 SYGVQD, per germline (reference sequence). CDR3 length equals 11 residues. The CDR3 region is CASSDPTGQYF. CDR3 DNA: TGCGCCAGCAGCGATCCAACAGGGCAGTACTTC.

The CDR3 region is CASSLWWRRNSPLHF. The CDR3 nucleotides read TGTGCCAGCAGTTTATGGTGGAGACGTAATTCACCCCTCCACTTT. The J gene is TRBJ1-6, the V gene TRBV27; D is unresolved. V was clipped by 1 base and J by 6 bases, with 10 bases between them. Germline assignment: CDR1 MNHEY and CDR2 SMNVEV (reference sequence). This CDR3 spans 15 amino acids.

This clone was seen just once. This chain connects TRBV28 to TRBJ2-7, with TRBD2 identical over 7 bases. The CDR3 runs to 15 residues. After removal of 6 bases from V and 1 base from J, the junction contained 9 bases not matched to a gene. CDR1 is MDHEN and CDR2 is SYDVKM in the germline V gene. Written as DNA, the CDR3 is TGTGCCAGCAGAGGGACGGCAGCGGGATCCTACGAGCAGTACTTC. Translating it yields CASRGTAAGSYEQYF. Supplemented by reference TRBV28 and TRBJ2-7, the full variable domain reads DVKVTQSSRYLVKRTGEKVFLECVQDMDHENMFWYRQDPGLGLRLIYFSYDVKMKEKGDIPEGYSVSREKKERFSLILESASTNQTSMYLCASRGTAAGSYEQYFGPGTRLTVT.

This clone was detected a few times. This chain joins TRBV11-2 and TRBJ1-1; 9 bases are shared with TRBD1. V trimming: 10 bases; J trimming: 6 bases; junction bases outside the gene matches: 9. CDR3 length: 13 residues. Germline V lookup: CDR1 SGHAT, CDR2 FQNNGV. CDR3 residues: CATTGTGFAEAFF. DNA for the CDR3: TGTGCCACAACCGGGACAGGGTTCGCTGAAGCTTTCTTT.

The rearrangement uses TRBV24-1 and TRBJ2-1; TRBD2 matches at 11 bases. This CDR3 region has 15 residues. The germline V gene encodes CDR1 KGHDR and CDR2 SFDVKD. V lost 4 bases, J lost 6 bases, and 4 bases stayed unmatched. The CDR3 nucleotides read TGTGCCACCAGTGACTGGGGACTAGCGGTCAATGAGCAGTTCTTC. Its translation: CATSDWGLAVNEQFF.

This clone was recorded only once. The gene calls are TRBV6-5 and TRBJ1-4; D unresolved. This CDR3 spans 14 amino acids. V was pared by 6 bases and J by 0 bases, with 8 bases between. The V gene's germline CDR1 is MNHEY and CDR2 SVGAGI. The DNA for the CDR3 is TGTGCCAGCAGGGACCTAGCAACTAATGAAAAACTGTTTTTT. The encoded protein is CASRDLATNEKLFF.

The CDR3 sequence is CASTYRNTEAFF. The CDR3 region has the DNA TGTGCCAGCACCTACAGGAACACTGAAGCTTTCTTT. The chain links TRBV11-2 to TRBJ1-1; the D is unclear. Germline lookup yields CDR1 SGHAT and CDR2 FQNNGV. The CDR3 loop spans 12 amino acids. The germline V and J ends were trimmed by 7 bases and 1 base, with 7 bases remaining between them.

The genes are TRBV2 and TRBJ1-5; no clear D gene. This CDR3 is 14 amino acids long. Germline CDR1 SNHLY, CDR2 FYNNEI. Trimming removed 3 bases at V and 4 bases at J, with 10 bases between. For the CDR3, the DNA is TGTGCCAGCAGTGATAGACGGAGTAATCAGCCCCAGCATTTT. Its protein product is CASSDRRSNQPQHF.

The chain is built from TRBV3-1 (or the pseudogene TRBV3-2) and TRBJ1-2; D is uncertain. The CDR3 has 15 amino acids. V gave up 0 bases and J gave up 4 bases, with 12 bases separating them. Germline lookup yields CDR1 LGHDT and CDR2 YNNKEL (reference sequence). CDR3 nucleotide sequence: TGTGCCAGCAGCCAAGAGTGGAGGTCTGGCTATGGCTACACCTTC. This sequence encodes CASSQEWRSGYGYTF.

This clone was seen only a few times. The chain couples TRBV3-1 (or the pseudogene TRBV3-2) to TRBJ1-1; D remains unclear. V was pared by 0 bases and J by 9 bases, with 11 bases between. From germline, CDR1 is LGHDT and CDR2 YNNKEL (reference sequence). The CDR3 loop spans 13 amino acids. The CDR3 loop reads CASSQDSAPKAFF. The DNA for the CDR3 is TGTGCCAGCAGCCAAGACAGTGCTCCTAAAGCTTTCTTT.

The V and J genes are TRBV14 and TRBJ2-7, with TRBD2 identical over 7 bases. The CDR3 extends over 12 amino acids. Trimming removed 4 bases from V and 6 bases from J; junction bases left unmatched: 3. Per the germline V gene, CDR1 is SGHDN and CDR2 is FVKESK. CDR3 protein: CASSLWGGEQYF. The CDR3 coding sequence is TGTGCCAGCAGCCTTTGGGGGGGCGAGCAGTACTTC. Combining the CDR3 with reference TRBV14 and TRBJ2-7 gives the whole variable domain EAGVTQFPSHSVIEKGQTVTLRCDPISGHDNLYWYRRVMGKEIKFLLHFVKESKQDESGMPNNRFLAERTGGTYSTLKVQPAELEDSGVYFCASSLWGGEQYFGPGTRLTVT.

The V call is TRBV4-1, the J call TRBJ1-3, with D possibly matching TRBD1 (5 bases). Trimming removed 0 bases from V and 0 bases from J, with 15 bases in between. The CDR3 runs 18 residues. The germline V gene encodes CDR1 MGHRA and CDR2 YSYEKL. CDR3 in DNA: TGCGCCAGCAGCCAAGATTTAGTTTGGGGCAGCTCTGGAAACACCATATATTTT. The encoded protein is CASSQDLVWGSSGNTIYF.